The 21 T cell receptor beta chains below were found in one sample sequenced in a study of T cells after yellow fever vaccination. MiXCR, applied by TCRdb to the 5' RACE reads, yields one record per CDR3 protein. The table has about 320,000 distinct CDR3 sequences, roughly 4.3% seen once. Here the sequenced sample was PBMCs, taken 15 days after the yellow fever booster vaccination. The origin of the receptors is a young man who received the YFV17D yellow fever vaccine.

This clonotype was seen a handful of times. This rearrangement joins TRBV7-9 to TRBJ1-4, with D tentatively TRBD1 (5 bases). CDR3 length: 14 amino acids. Germline V gene sequence: CDR1 SEHNR, CDR2 FQNEAQ (reference sequence). Trimming removed 3 bases at V and 4 bases at J, with 9 bases between. Here the CDR3 DNA reads TGTGCCAGCAGCTTGATGGGGGATAATGAAAAACTGTTTTTT. It yields the protein CASSLMGDNEKLFF.

Ten or more counts support this clonotype. CDR3 DNA sequence: TGCAGTGCTAGGAATGTGGCATCTTACGAGCAGTACTTC. Protein sequence: CSARNVASYEQYF. The chain is built from TRBV20-1 and TRBJ2-7; D unclear. The V gene lost 3 bases and the J gene lost 4 bases, with 13 bases spanning the gap. CDR3 length equals 13 residues. Per germline, CDR1 DFQATT and CDR2 SNEGSKA (reference sequence).

This clonotype has more than one count but fewer than ten. J is TRBJ2-5 and V is TRBV19, with 13 bases matching TRBD2. CDR1 and CDR2 from the germline V gene are LNHDA and SQIVND (reference sequence). The V segment lost 6 bases and the J segment 4 bases; nucleotides outside the gene matches: 2. The CDR3 is 14 amino acids. Written as DNA, the CDR3 is TGTGCCAGTAGGGGACTAGCGGGGCGAGAGACCCAGTACTTC. Translating it yields CASRGLAGRETQYF.

This clonotype was detected ten times or more. The rearrangement links TRBV5-1 to TRBJ2-4; D ambiguous. Germline lookup yields CDR1 SGHRS and CDR2 YFSETQ. CDR3 length: 13 residues. Trimming stripped 0 bases from V and 9 bases from J, with 10 bases between. CDR3: CASSLGGNSIQYF. CDR3 DNA sequence: TGCGCCAGCAGCTTGGGTGGAAACAGCATTCAGTACTTC. Drawing the rest from reference TRBV5-1 and TRBJ2-4, the complete variable domain is KAGVTQTPRYLIKTRGQQVTLSCSPISGHRSVSWYQQTPGQGLQFLFEYFSETQRNKGNFPGRFSGRQFSNSRSEMNVSTLELGDSALYLCASSLGGNSIQYFGAGTRLSVL.

This clonotype was counted a few times. The chain is built from TRBV6-1 and TRBJ2-5; D ambiguous. V lost 8 bases, J lost 5 bases, and 9 bases lay in between. The CDR3 length is 11 residues. The germline V gene has CDR1 MNHNS and CDR2 SASEGT. CDR3 nucleotide sequence: TGTGCCAGCCGCACAAGGGAGACCCAGTACTTC. It codes for CASRTRETQYF.

The chain couples TRBV3-1 to TRBJ1-6; D is unclear. Germline assignment: CDR1 LGHDT and CDR2 YNNKEL (reference sequence). V was trimmed by 1 base and J by 10 bases, leaving 8 bases between them. The CDR3 is made up of 13 amino acids. The CDR3 reads CASSQAYSSPLHF. As DNA, the CDR3 is TGTGCCAGCAGCCAAGCTTATTCATCACCCCTCCACTTT.

This clonotype was counted many times. The chain combines TRBV2 with TRBJ2-7, with a weak D call TRBD1 (6 bases). The ends were cut back, 8 bases at V and 5 bases at J, with 16 bases in the middle. Germline CDR1 reads SNHLY; CDR2 reads FYNNEI. CDR3 length: 13 residues. CDR3 DNA sequence: TGTGCCAGCGTAACAGGGAGCTTCGACGAGCAGTACTTC. Amino acid sequence: CASVTGSFDEQYF.

The rearrangement links TRBV5-1 to TRBJ2-5; perhaps TRBD2 as D (5 bases). There are 15 residues in the CDR3. V lost 0 bases to trimming and J lost 3 bases, with 12 bases between them. Per germline, CDR1 SGHRS and CDR2 YFSETQ. The CDR3 nucleotides are TGCGCCAGCAGCTTGGCAGCTAGCAGTGAAGAGACCCAGTACTTC. Translating gives CASSLAASSEETQYF.

A remark on this clonotype: This may be a read error: a much more frequent sequence differs by one nucleotide. The V gene is TRBV5-1, the J gene TRBJ2-3, with TRBD2 as a possible D gene (5 bases). The germline gives CDR1 SGHRS, CDR2 YFSETQ. V dropped 7 bases and J dropped 8 bases, with 20 bases sitting between them. The CDR3 consists of 14 residues. CDR3 protein: CASHSPGPAVTQYF. The CDR3 DNA sequence: TGCGCCAGCCACTCTCCGGGCCCAGCGGTTACGCAGTATTTT. Complete variable domain (other parts from reference TRBV5-1 and TRBJ2-3): KAGVTQTPRYLIKTRGQQVTLSCSPISGHRSVSWYQQTPGQGLQFLFEYFSETQRNKGNFPGRFSGRQFSNSRSEMNVSTLELGDSALYLCASHSPGPAVTQYFGPGTRLTVL.

This clonotype came up once. This may arise from a read error, as a much more abundant clone is one base away. This rearrangement joins TRBV7-6 to TRBJ2-3, with D perhaps TRBD2 (5 bases). Per germline, CDR1 SGHVS and CDR2 FNYEAQ. CDR3 size: 14 residues. The V end lost 4 bases, the J end lost 4 bases, and 12 bases lay between the germline ends. CDR3 sequence reads: CASSSSGLADTQYF. The DNA for the CDR3 is TGTGCCAGCAGCTCGTCTGGACTGGCAGATACGCAGTATTTT.

Only a few counts were recorded for this clonotype. The chain joins TRBV25-1 to TRBJ1-2; 11 bases agree with TRBD1. Germline V gene data show CDR1 as MGHDK and CDR2 as SYGVNS. The CDR3 extends over 13 amino acids. V lost 4 bases and J lost 8; bases outside the gene matches: 3. CDR3 residues: CASSAGQGDGYTF. CDR3 DNA sequence: TGTGCCAGCAGTGCGGGACAGGGGGACGGCTACACCTTC.

This clonotype was detected a few times. The V and J genes are TRBV18 and TRBJ1-1; a possible D gene is TRBD1 (5 bases). This CDR3 region has 13 residues. Germline loops: CDR1 KGHSH, CDR2 LQKENI. V was clipped by 5 bases and J by 2 bases, with 9 bases between them. CDR3 amino acids: CASSEDSNTEAFF. CDR3 coding DNA: TGTGCCAGCTCAGAAGACAGCAACACTGAAGCTTTCTTT.

This clonotype occurred a few times. A much larger clone differs from this one at a single base, so this may be a read error. The rearrangement joins TRBV7-9 to TRBJ2-5; possibly TRBD2 for D (6 bases). Per the germline V gene, CDR1 is SEHNR and CDR2 is FQNEAQ (reference sequence). The CDR3 sequence is 14 residues long. V shed 5 bases and J shed 5 bases, with 15 bases lying between them. CDR3 residues: CASSPPPGAETQYF. The CDR3 DNA sequence: TGTGCCAGCAGCCCCCCCCCGGGAGCGGAGACCCAGTACTTC.

This clonotype was seen repeatedly, ten times or more. The chain carries TRBV18 and TRBJ2-7; possibly TRBD2 for D (5 bases). Germline V CDR1 and CDR2: KGHSH, LQKENI. The CDR3 runs to 18 residues. Trimming shortened V by 3 bases and J by 3 bases, and 24 bases separated the two germline ends. The DNA of the CDR3 is TGTGCCAGCTCACCTGGAAGCGGTATCTCCCCTGTAAGCTACGAGCAGTACTTC. Residues: CASSPGSGISPVSYEQYF.

This clonotype was observed a handful of times. This chain links TRBV6-5 with TRBJ1-6; the D gene is possibly TRBD1 (5 bases). Germline CDR1 is MNHEY and CDR2 is SVGAGI. This CDR3 contains 16 residues. V was trimmed by 0 bases and J by 10 bases, leaving 16 bases between them. The CDR3 region is CASSYSTTGGSSPLHF. The CDR3 nucleotides are TGTGCCAGCAGTTACTCGACCACGGGGGGTAGCTCACCCCTCCACTTT.

The sample holds a few counts of this clonotype. The chain links TRBV5-1 to TRBJ2-1; D may match TRBD1 or TRBD2 (6 bases each). The germline gives CDR1 SGHRS, CDR2 YFSETQ. V was shortened by 7 bases and J by 6 bases, with 26 bases between the two germline ends. The CDR3 spans 17 residues. The CDR3 spells CASAPPGAGASVNEQFF. DNA for the CDR3: TGCGCCAGCGCCCCCCCGGGGGCAGGGGCGTCGGTCAATGAGCAGTTCTTC.

This clonotype was seen at least ten times. The chain carries TRBV5-1 and TRBJ2-3; D is perhaps TRBD1 or TRBD2 (5 bases each). The CDR3 extends over 15 amino acids. Between the trimmed V and J ends, which lost 6 bases and 4 bases, there was a span of 18 bases. Germline V lookup: CDR1 SGHRS, CDR2 YFSETQ. The CDR3 DNA sequence: TGCGCCAGCACAAGGCCCGGGGCGGACGCAGATACGCAGTATTTT. It yields the protein CASTRPGADADTQYF. The full variable domain, its missing parts supplied by reference TRBV5-1 and TRBJ2-3, is KAGVTQTPRYLIKTRGQQVTLSCSPISGHRSVSWYQQTPGQGLQFLFEYFSETQRNKGNFPGRFSGRQFSNSRSEMNVSTLELGDSALYLCASTRPGADADTQYFGPGTRLTVL.

In this sample, this clonotype turned up a few times. This chain connects TRBV12-3 or TRBV12-4 to TRBJ1-3, with D maybe TRBD1 (6 bases). V gave up 6 bases and J gave up 0 bases, with 12 bases separating them. The CDR3 consists of 15 residues. The CDR3 loop reads CASSKTGSSGNTIYF. Written as DNA, the CDR3 is TGTGCCAGCAGCAAAACAGGGTCCTCTGGAAACACCATATATTTT.

This clonotype was observed at least ten times. The J gene is TRBJ1-1, the V gene TRBV7-8; no reliable D call. The CDR3 sequence is 15 residues long. With 5 bases removed from V and 1 base from J, the gap between germline ends came to 14 bases. CDR1 and CDR2 from the germline V gene are SGHVS and FQNEAQ. The CDR3 DNA reads as TGTGCCAGCAGCCCCCAAGCAACGCAGAACACTGAAGCTTTCTTT. Its protein product is CASSPQATQNTEAFF.

The chain uses TRBV25-1 and TRBJ2-6; no clear D. The V end was cut by 0 bases, the J end by 0 bases, with 6 bases between. This CDR3 spans 16 amino acids. The germline gives CDR1 MGHDK, CDR2 SYGVNS. CDR3: CASSEYLGSGANVLTF. DNA for the CDR3: TGTGCCAGCAGTGAATACTTGGGCTCTGGGGCCAACGTCCTGACTTTC.

A note on this clonotype: Germline and junction disagree at one end, which may indicate a read error. The chain carries TRBV11-2 and TRBJ2-6; D is perhaps TRBD1 (5 bases). The CDR3 consists of 16 residues. The germline V gene encodes CDR1 SGHAT and CDR2 FQNNGV. The CDR3 reads CASSGEVSSGASVLTF. CDR3 bases: TGTGCCAGCAGTGGAGAGGTTAGCTCTGGGGCCAGCGTCCTGACTTTC.